One sample yielded the 15 T cell receptor beta chains listed below, sequenced in a study of response to subunit inactivated influenza vaccine. TCRdb fed the RT-PCR reads into MiXCR, producing one record per CDR3 protein. The sample shows about 520,000 distinct CDR3 sequences, approximately 10% of them seen only once. The source material was PBMCs from blood, sampled around seven weeks after vaccination. These receptors were taken from a man aged 45-60 years who received an inactivated influenza vaccine.

This clonotype occurred many times. The J gene is TRBJ2-3, the V gene TRBV20-1, with TRBD2 identical over 11 bases. CDR1 is DFQATT, CDR2 SNEGSKA, per germline (reference sequence). The J segment lost 4 bases and the V segment lost 2 bases, leaving 5 bases of the junction unmatched. This CDR3 has 15 amino acids. The CDR3 region is CSARRASGRSDTQYF. CDR3 nucleotides: TGCAGTGCTAGACGGGCTAGCGGGAGGTCAGATACGCAGTATTTT.

The rearrangement links TRBV4-2 to TRBJ2-4, with D unresolved. This CDR3 has 11 amino acids. V was cut by 0 bases and J by 10 bases, with 4 bases left in between. The germline V gene encodes CDR1 LGHNA and CDR2 YNFKEQ. CDR3 bases: TGTGCCAGCAGCCAAGATCGTATTCAGTACTTC. Translated: CASSQDRIQYF.

The chain recombines TRBV7-2 with TRBJ2-2; 10 bases map to TRBD2. V lost 6 bases to trimming and J lost 4 bases; unmatched junction nucleotides: 8. The CDR3 contains 16 residues. CDR1 is SGHTA and CDR2 is FQGNSA in the germline V gene. The CDR3 sequence: CASRLAGLTGTGELFF. DNA for the CDR3: TGTGCCAGCAGACTAGCGGGACTCACGGGCACCGGGGAGCTGTTTTTT.

There are many counts of this clonotype. V is TRBV5-6 and J is TRBJ2-3, with D uncertain. The germline CDR1 and CDR2 sequences are SGHDT and YYEEEE. The CDR3 is 14 residues long. The V end lost 1 base, the J end lost 8 bases, and 14 bases lay between the germline ends. The CDR3 bases are TGTGCCAGCAGCTTGTTTTTTCGCCCGGGTACGCAGTATTTT. This gives the protein CASSLFFRPGTQYF.

This clonotype was picked up a small number of times. The chain carries TRBV6-1 and TRBJ1-2, with TRBD1 matching over 9 bases. CDR1 MNHNS and CDR2 SASEGT come from the germline V gene. This CDR3 region has 16 residues. With 6 bases clipped from V and 6 bases from J, the junction kept 14 bases outside the gene matches. The CDR3 sequence is CASSQTGTGYTHGYTF. CDR3 DNA sequence: TGTGCCAGCAGCCAGACCGGGACAGGGTATACCCATGGCTACACCTTC.

This clonotype was observed at least ten times. Relative to the germline gene, one junction end is altered; a read error may explain this. The rearrangement links TRBV12-3 or TRBV12-4 to TRBJ2-1; 8 nucleotides match TRBD2. The CDR3 has 13 residues. The CDR3 sequence: CASSLAGKLEQFF. CDR3 coding DNA: TGTGCCAGCAGCTTAGCGGGAAAACTTGAGCAGTTCTTC.

This clonotype has a count of ten or more. The V gene is TRBV29-1, the J gene TRBJ2-7; weak D call: TRBD2 (6 bases). Deletions cut 6 bases from V and 3 bases from J, with 18 bases between. This CDR3 region has 14 residues. The germline V gene has CDR1 SQVTM and CDR2 ANQGSEA. CDR3: CSVLREGGSYEQYF. The CDR3 DNA follows: TGCAGCGTCTTGAGAGAGGGAGGCAGCTACGAGCAGTACTTC.

This clonotype has at least ten counts. The V gene is TRBV12-3 or TRBV12-4, the J gene TRBJ2-2; TRBD1 or TRBD2 may be the D gene (5 bases each). This CDR3 is built from 15 residues. The V end was cut by 6 bases, the J end by 7 bases, with 18 bases between. The CDR3 is CASSPGLEVLGELFF. DNA for the CDR3: TGTGCCAGCAGCCCAGGGTTGGAGGTACTCGGGGAGCTGTTTTTT.

In this sample, this clonotype turned up a few times. J is TRBJ2-5 and V is TRBV2; D call uncertain. The CDR3 loop spans 14 amino acids. Deletions cut 7 bases from V and 2 bases from J, with 14 bases between. The germline V gene has CDR1 SNHLY and CDR2 FYNNEI. For the CDR3, the DNA is TGTGCCAGCACCGCCTCTAGATTACAAGAGACCCAGTACTTC. It encodes CASTASRLQETQYF.

The V and J genes are TRBV7-6 and TRBJ2-7; D might be TRBD1 (5 bases). CDR1 is SGHVS and CDR2 is FNYEAQ in the germline V gene. The CDR3 consists of 16 residues. Trimming stripped 5 bases from V and 3 bases from J, with 20 bases between. CDR3 coding DNA: TGTGCCAGCAGCCCTTCGCGAGGTCAGGGCCACTACGAGCAGTACTTC. This encodes CASSPSRGQGHYEQYF.

This clonotype has just one count. The germline gene is not matched at one end of the junction; a read error may be the cause. This chain joins TRBV4-2 and TRBJ2-3; tentative D call: TRBD2 (5 bases). Germline assignment: CDR1 LGHNA and CDR2 YNFKEQ. This CDR3 is 17 amino acids long. The CDR3 protein is CASSQDSHSSSTYTQYF. The CDR3 DNA is TGTGCCAGCAGCCAAGATAGTCATTCCTCTAGCACATATACGCAGTATTTT.

This clonotype was counted many times. This rearrangement joins TRBV20-1 to TRBJ2-1, with D unclear. The CDR3 runs to 15 residues. V lost 2 bases to trimming and J lost 7 bases, with 18 bases between them. Germline V gene lookup returns CDR1 DFQATT and CDR2 SNEGSKA (reference sequence). The CDR3 DNA reads TGCAGTGCTAGATACTATGGGCGCTCCCTGAATGAGCAGTTCTTC. Translating gives CSARYYGRSLNEQFF.

The table lists this clonotype with a few counts. The chain recombines TRBV20-1 with TRBJ2-1; no clear D. This CDR3 contains 13 residues. The V end was cut by 3 bases, the J end by 4 bases, with 10 bases between. Per germline, CDR1 DFQATT and CDR2 SNEGSKA (reference sequence). CDR3 loop: CSASVTAYNEQFF. The DNA of the CDR3 is TGCAGTGCTAGCGTGACTGCGTACAATGAGCAGTTCTTC.

There are a few counts of this clonotype. This chain connects TRBV7-9 to TRBJ2-3; D call uncertain. The CDR3 covers 15 residues. From germline, CDR1 is SEHNR and CDR2 FQNEAQ (reference sequence). V shed 2 bases and J shed 6 bases, with 15 bases lying between them. The CDR3 DNA sequence: TGTGCCAGCAGCTTACGGGCCCAGCCTGGGGATACGCAGTATTTT. Its protein product is CASSLRAQPGDTQYF.

This clonotype was found a few times. The rearrangement links TRBV24-1 to TRBJ2-5, with 7 nucleotides matching TRBD1. The CDR3 length is 14 residues. V lost 4 bases, J lost 4 bases, and 5 bases stayed unmatched. The germline CDR1 and CDR2 sequences are KGHDR and SFDVKD. As DNA, the CDR3 is TGTGCCACCAGTGACTGGACAGGCGTAGAGACCCAGTACTTC. Its translation is CATSDWTGVETQYF.